One and the same sample provided the 32 T cell receptor beta chains below, sequenced in a study of blood T cell repertoires in COVID-19. The repertoire was sequenced with immunoSEQ multiplex PCR; TCRdb's copy has only in-frame clones and lacks some. In the table there are over 100,000 clones, around 84% of which are singletons. The sample taken for sequencing was peripheral blood. The receptors derive from a woman older than 75 with active or convalescent COVID-19.

This chain connects TRBV7-9 to TRBJ1-1, with 8 bases that match TRBD1. Germline CDR1 SEHNR, CDR2 FQNEAQ (reference sequence). V dropped 1 base and J dropped 1; count of bases not matched to a gene: 5. This CDR3 spans 16 amino acids. DNA for the CDR3: TGTGCCAGCAGCTTAGGGGCAGGGGGCAGGAACACTGAAGCTTTCTTT. Its protein is CASSLGAGGRNTEAFF.

This clone was found a few times. The rearrangement links TRBV28 to TRBJ1-5; D is undetermined. The CDR3 consists of 14 residues. Germline V gene lookup returns CDR1 MDHEN and CDR2 SYDVKM. V lost 3 bases, J lost 5 bases, and 11 bases lay in between. The CDR3 DNA reads as TGTGCCAGCAGTTTGCCCAGGAGGTATCAGCCCCAGCATTTT. It specifies CASSLPRRYQPQHF.

This clone was seen a single time. The chain links TRBV6-1 to TRBJ2-6; 8 nucleotides align to TRBD1. This CDR3 has 22 amino acids. The ends lost 2 bases at V and 1 base at J; junction bases unmatched: 19. CDR1 and CDR2 from the germline V gene are MNHNS and SASEGT. CDR3 DNA: TGTGCCAGCAGTGAAAGTTGGACAGGGTTCGGTAGCGGACCTTCTGGGGCCAACGTCCTGACTTTC. This translates into CASSESWTGFGSGPSGANVLTF.

The V and J genes are TRBV7-8 and TRBJ2-4, with TRBD1 as a possible D gene (6 bases). V shed 5 bases and J shed 2 bases, with 16 bases lying between them. This CDR3 has 16 amino acids. Germline V gene sequence: CDR1 SGHVS, CDR2 FQNEAQ. The CDR3 coding sequence is TGTGCCAGCAGCCACCGGGACAACAATCCCAAAAACATTCAGTACTTC. Translated: CASSHRDNNPKNIQYF.

The V call is TRBV19, the J call TRBJ1-1; TRBD1 might be the D (5 bases). CDR3 length equals 13 residues. Deletions cut 7 bases from V and 0 bases from J, with 9 bases between. Germline lookup yields CDR1 LNHDA and CDR2 SQIVND (reference sequence). The CDR3 DNA reads as TGTGCCAGTAACGGGGGGATGAACACTGAAGCTTTCTTT. It encodes CASNGGMNTEAFF.

V gene TRBV6-1 combines with J gene TRBJ1-4, with TRBD1 as a possible D gene (5 bases). CDR1 and CDR2 (germline): MNHNS, SASEGT. Trimming removed 3 bases at V and 7 bases at J, with 18 bases between. The CDR3 has 16 residues. The CDR3 nucleotides are TGTGCCAGCAGTGAGAGTTTGGGGCAGTCCGGTGAAAAACTGTTTTTT. Translating it yields CASSESLGQSGEKLFF.

The chain joins TRBV28 to TRBJ2-1; 9 positions agree with TRBD2. Germline V lookup: CDR1 MDHEN, CDR2 SYDVKM. The CDR3 sequence is 14 residues long. Trimming removed 7 bases from V and 6 bases from J; junction bases left unmatched: 7. For the CDR3, the DNA is TGTGCCAGCAACATAGCGGGAGTGGGCAATGAGCAGTTCTTC. It codes for CASNIAGVGNEQFF.

This sequence joins TRBV6-1 and TRBJ1-6, with D unresolved. Trimming pared 1 base from V and 6 bases from J, leaving 10 bases between. Germline-derived CDR1 and CDR2 are MNHNS and SASEGT. CDR3 length: 15 residues. The CDR3 nucleotides read TGTGCCAGCAGTGAAGGTTGGTGGAGTAATTCACCCCTCCACTTT. Protein product: CASSEGWWSNSPLHF.

The chain has TRBV15 and TRBJ1-1, with TRBD1 identical over 7 bases. The J segment lost 2 bases and the V segment lost 3 bases, leaving 3 bases of the junction unmatched. The CDR3 contains 14 residues. CDR1 is LNHNV, CDR2 YYDKDF, per germline (reference sequence). The CDR3 loop reads CATSRGTANTEAFF. In DNA, the CDR3 is TGTGCCACCAGCAGGGGGACAGCAAACACTGAAGCTTTCTTT.

The V gene is TRBV6-5, the J gene TRBJ1-2; D is ambiguous. This CDR3 has 13 residues. Trimming shortened V by 2 bases and J by 5 bases, and 9 bases separated the two germline ends. The germline gives CDR1 MNHEY, CDR2 SVGAGI. The CDR3 coding sequence is TGTGCCAGCAGTTACACAAGAGGTTATGGCTACACCTTC. Protein: CASSYTRGYGYTF.

This clone was seen more than once but under ten times. The rearrangement links TRBV7-9 to TRBJ2-1; 14 bases map to TRBD2. The CDR3 spans 16 residues. CDR1 is SEHNR, CDR2 FQNEAQ, per germline (reference sequence). Losses at the gene ends were 3 bases for V and 9 bases for J; bases not matched to a gene: 7. CDR3 coding DNA: TGTGCCAGCAGCTTCGAGGGACTAGCGGGGGCAGGTGAGCAGTTCTTC. Encoded protein: CASSFEGLAGAGEQFF.

The rearrangement links TRBV24-1 to TRBJ1-2, with D possibly TRBD1 on 5 matching bases. CDR3 length: 14 residues. Trimming stripped 2 bases from V and 4 bases from J, with 10 bases between. The V gene's germline CDR1 is KGHDR and CDR2 SFDVKD. The CDR3 region has the DNA TGTGCCACCAGTGATTCAAGGACAACCTATGGCTACACCTTC. Its translation: CATSDSRTTYGYTF.

This chain uses TRBV27 with TRBJ2-4; TRBD1 matches 8 bases. Trimming removed 0 bases from V and 0 bases from J; junction bases left unmatched: 10. CDR3 length: 19 residues. From germline, CDR1 is MNHEY and CDR2 SMNVEV (reference sequence). The CDR3 sequence is CASSLSTGTGNLAKNIQYF. In DNA, the CDR3 is TGTGCCAGCAGTTTATCGACCGGGACAGGCAACCTAGCCAAAAACATTCAGTACTTC.

The rearrangement joins TRBV9 to TRBJ2-2; a possible D gene is TRBD1 (7 bases). Germline V CDR1 and CDR2: SGDLS, YYNGEE. The germline V and J ends were trimmed by 3 bases and 1 base, with 13 bases remaining between them. This CDR3 spans 16 amino acids. The CDR3 DNA reads as TGTGCCAGCAGCGCCCGACAGGGACTGAACACCGGGGAGCTGTTTTTT. This encodes CASSARQGLNTGELFF.

The chain joins TRBV7-3 to TRBJ2-1; a possible D gene is TRBD2 (5 bases). CDR3 length: 14 residues. The V gene's germline CDR1 is SGHTA and CDR2 FQGTGA. V lost 5 bases to trimming and J lost 8 bases, with 16 bases between them. The CDR3 bases are TGTGCCAGCAGCCCCGGGCTAGCAGGCGATGAGCAGTTCTTC. It encodes CASSPGLAGDEQFF.

The chain links TRBV3-1 (or the pseudogene TRBV3-2) to TRBJ2-3; no clear D. This CDR3 is built from 15 residues. V was shortened by 1 base and J by 3 bases, with 11 bases between the two germline ends. In germline, CDR1 is LGHDT, CDR2 YNNKEL (reference sequence). This chain's CDR3 is CASSQVLLRTDTQYF. The DNA of the CDR3 is TGTGCCAGCAGCCAAGTCCTACTAAGAACAGATACGCAGTATTTT.

This clone was seen a handful of times. The chain uses TRBV9 and TRBJ2-5; D perhaps matches TRBD2 (6 bases). Germline V gene sequence: CDR1 SGDLS, CDR2 YYNGEE. The V and J ends lost 1 base and 3 bases respectively, with 7 bases between them. The CDR3 has 13 amino acids. Written as DNA, the CDR3 is TGTGCCAGCAGCGTATCGGGGGAAGAGACCCAGTACTTC. Protein sequence: CASSVSGEETQYF.

The chain carries TRBV5-1 and TRBJ2-2, with D possibly being TRBD1 (5 bases). This CDR3 has 15 residues. Germline CDR1 reads SGHRS; CDR2 reads YFSETQ. Trimming stripped 0 bases from V and 0 bases from J, with 6 bases between. CDR3: CASSLDRPNTGELFF. The CDR3 DNA reads as TGCGCCAGCAGCTTGGACAGGCCGAACACCGGGGAGCTGTTTTTT.

The CDR3 bases are TGTGCCAGCAGCACTAGCGGGAGTGATGAGCAGTTCTTC. It encodes CASSTSGSDEQFF. The rearrangement links TRBV11-3 to TRBJ2-1; 11 bases map to TRBD2. Trimming removed 5 bases from V and 8 bases from J; junction bases left unmatched: 2. There are 13 residues in the CDR3. In germline, CDR1 is SGHNT, CDR2 YENEEA.

The chain employs TRBV30 and TRBJ1-1; perhaps TRBD1 as D (5 bases). Trimming removed 4 bases from V and 3 bases from J, with 12 bases in between. Germline V lookup: CDR1 GTSNPN, CDR2 SVGIG (reference sequence). The length of the CDR3 is 13 residues. Here the CDR3 reads CAWIGVGYTEAFF. In DNA, the CDR3 is TGTGCCTGGATAGGGGTCGGGTACACTGAAGCTTTCTTT.

The rearrangement uses TRBV28 and TRBJ1-5; 11 bases are shared with TRBD1. The CDR3 runs to 18 residues. V shed 5 bases and J 13 bases; nucleotides not matched to a gene: 22. Germline CDR1 reads MDHEN; CDR2 reads SYDVKM. Here the CDR3 DNA reads TGTGCCAGCAGTCGATGGGCACAGGGACAGGGGGTTCCCGCGGGTCAGCATTTT. It specifies CASSRWAQGQGVPAGQHF.

The chain carries TRBV28 and TRBJ1-2; D perhaps matches TRBD1 (5 bases). The CDR3 is made up of 14 amino acids. V lost 2 bases to trimming and J lost 8 bases, with 15 bases between them. CDR1 is MDHEN and CDR2 is SYDVKM in the germline V gene. The CDR3 nucleotides are TGTGCCAGCAGTTTAACCGAGCGGGGGAGCGGCTACACCTTC. It yields the protein CASSLTERGSGYTF.

The chain joins TRBV2 to TRBJ1-6, with TRBD1 identical over 11 bases. Germline lookup yields CDR1 SNHLY and CDR2 FYNNEI. Trimming at V came to 4 bases and at J to 7 bases, leaving 3 bases not matched to a gene. The CDR3 totals 15 residues. The CDR3 reads CASSGGQGANSPLHF. Here the CDR3 DNA reads TGTGCCAGCAGTGGAGGACAGGGGGCCAATTCACCCCTCCACTTT.

The chain combines TRBV27 with TRBJ2-7; 10 nucleotides match TRBD2. The CDR3 loop spans 15 amino acids. CDR1 and CDR2 (germline): MNHEY, SMNVEV (reference sequence). Trimming took 6 bases from V and 2 from J; bases not matched to a gene: 7. CDR3 loop: CASRFTSGIAYEQYF. CDR3 DNA sequence: TGTGCCAGCAGATTTACTAGCGGGATCGCCTACGAGCAGTACTTC.

V and J are TRBV5-1 and TRBJ2-7, with D uncertain. The germline CDR1 and CDR2 sequences are SGHRS and YFSETQ. This CDR3 comprises 14 residues. The V gene lost 5 bases and the J gene lost 3 bases, with 15 bases spanning the gap. The CDR3 loop reads CASRRFLEDYEQYF. The DNA for the CDR3 is TGCGCCAGCAGGAGGTTTCTGGAAGACTACGAGCAGTACTTC.

The chain joins TRBV5-6 to TRBJ1-1; D remains unclear. Germline-derived CDR1 and CDR2 are SGHDT and YYEEEE. The CDR3 spans 13 residues. V was clipped by 0 bases and J by 4 bases, with 7 bases between them. The CDR3 sequence is CASSLGGSTEAFF. CDR3 DNA sequence: TGTGCCAGCAGCTTGGGCGGGTCCACTGAAGCTTTCTTT.

The table lists this clone with a few counts. The rearrangement joins TRBV7-9 to TRBJ2-7, with a weak D call TRBD1 (6 bases). Germline V gene sequence: CDR1 SEHNR, CDR2 FQNEAQ (reference sequence). The CDR3 extends over 15 amino acids. The ends were cut back, 5 bases at V and 1 base at J, with 15 bases in the middle. This CDR3 is CASSLQGRRSYEQYF. The CDR3 region has the DNA TGTGCCAGCAGCCTCCAGGGGCGGCGGTCCTACGAGCAGTACTTC.

The rearrangement links TRBV15 to TRBJ1-2; D may be TRBD1 (6 bases). Germline V gene sequence: CDR1 LNHNV, CDR2 YYDKDF (reference sequence). The CDR3 is 14 amino acids. Trimming removed 0 bases from V and 6 bases from J, with 11 bases in between. This chain's CDR3 is CATSRDTQGDGYTF. CDR3 DNA sequence: TGTGCCACCAGCAGAGACACACAGGGAGATGGCTACACCTTC.

This chain links TRBV5-4 with TRBJ2-5, with D possibly being TRBD1 (5 bases). This CDR3 has 12 residues. V was shortened by 9 bases and J by 1 base, with 10 bases between the two germline ends. Per the germline V gene, CDR1 is SGHNT and CDR2 is YYREEE (reference sequence). In DNA, the CDR3 is TGTGCCACTGGAGACAGCCAAGAGACCCAGTACTTC. This sequence encodes CATGDSQETQYF.

This sequence joins TRBV4-1 and TRBJ1-5; 8 bases fit TRBD1. V trimming: 1 base; J trimming: 4 bases; junction bases outside the gene matches: 3. This CDR3 spans 15 amino acids. Germline loops: CDR1 MGHRA, CDR2 YSYEKL. CDR3 nucleotide sequence: TGCGCCAGCAGCCAAGCGGGGACAGGAAATCAGCCCCAGCATTTT. This encodes CASSQAGTGNQPQHF.

This chain uses TRBV18 with TRBJ2-1, with a tentative D call TRBD2 (5 bases). Germline V gene lookup returns CDR1 KGHSH and CDR2 LQKENI. With 3 bases removed from V and 2 bases from J, the gap between germline ends came to 11 bases. The CDR3 runs to 15 residues. Here the CDR3 DNA reads TGTGCCAGCTCACCCCCTAGCAGACCCTACAATGAGCAGTTCTTC. Amino acid sequence: CASSPPSRPYNEQFF.

The chain carries TRBV15 and TRBJ1-2; D unclear. V gave up 0 bases and J gave up 0 bases, with 5 bases separating them. Germline CDR1 reads LNHNV; CDR2 reads YYDKDF (reference sequence). The CDR3 length is 14 residues. CDR3: CATSREGANYGYTF. CDR3 DNA sequence: TGTGCCACCAGCAGAGAGGGAGCTAACTATGGCTACACCTTC.